Listed below are T cell receptor beta chains from one sample, sequenced in a study of neoadjuvant anti-PD-1 for oral cavity cancer. Generated by immunoSEQ multiplex PCR, the TCRdb table keeps only in-frame clones and is missing some. The data contain roughly 12,000 clones, about 61% of them singletons. The sequences come from tumor tissue, collected before nivolumab (anti-PD-1) treatment. All receptors derive from a person between 35 and 79 years old with oral cavity squamous cell carcinoma. The donor label of this sample is uncertain. Both conserved end residues are part of each CDR3. A D gene is named only where the DNA matches it firmly. The listing skips clone size in some rows; elsewhere it reads once, few, many or a size class.

len: 15; j_gene: TRBJ1-6; d_gene: TRBD1; abundance: -; v_gene: TRBV30; CDR3nt: TGTGCCTGGAGTGCCGGACAGGGTTACAATTCACCCCTCCACTTT; CDR3aa: CAWSAGQGYNSPLHF
len: 15; j_gene: TRBJ1-1; d_gene: TRBD1; abundance: -; v_gene: TRBV14; CDR3nt: TGTGCCAGCAGCCAATCGGCAGGGGGAAACACTGAAGCTTTCTTT; CDR3aa: CASSQSAGGNTEAFF
len: 14; j_gene: TRBJ1-2; d_gene: TRBD1; abundance: -; v_gene: TRBV18; CDR3nt: TGTGCCAGCTCACCTGGACAGGGGGCGCTTGGCTACACCTTC; CDR3aa: CASSPGQGALGYTF
len: 15; j_gene: TRBJ1-2; d_gene: TRBD1; abundance: -; v_gene: TRBV5-6; CDR3nt: TGTGCCAGCAGCTCCTACAGGGGGTTGAACTATGGCTACACCTTC; CDR3aa: CASSSYRGLNYGYTF
len: 14; j_gene: TRBJ1-2; d_gene: -; abundance: -; v_gene: TRBV5-1; CDR3nt: TGCGCCAGCAGCTTGGAACAGCTTCCATATGGCTACACCTTC; CDR3aa: CASSLEQLPYGYTF
len: 13; j_gene: TRBJ1-1; d_gene: -; abundance: -; v_gene: TRBV10-3; CDR3nt: TGTGCCACCCGCAAGGACCCGAACACTGAAGCTTTCTTT; CDR3aa: CATRKDPNTEAFF
len: 16; j_gene: TRBJ1-4; d_gene: TRBD1; abundance: -; v_gene: TRBV4-1; CDR3nt: TGCGCCAGCAGCCCAGGACAGGGGGCGACTAATGAAAAACTGTTTTTT; CDR3aa: CASSPGQGATNEKLFF
len: 14; j_gene: TRBJ2-6; d_gene: -; abundance: -; v_gene: TRBV5-1; CDR3nt: TGCGCCAGCATCCCTACGCCGGGGGCCAACGTCCTGACTTTC; CDR3aa: CASIPTPGANVLTF
len: 11; j_gene: TRBJ2-5; d_gene: -; abundance: -; v_gene: TRBV6-1; CDR3nt: TGTGCCAGCAGGACCCTGGAGACCCAGTACTTC; CDR3aa: CASRTLETQYF
len: 15; j_gene: TRBJ2-2; d_gene: -; abundance: -; v_gene: TRBV9; CDR3nt: TGTGCCAGCAGCGCTGGGTTCGCGAACACCGGGGAGCTGTTTTTT; CDR3aa: CASSAGFANTGELFF
len: 14; j_gene: TRBJ1-2; d_gene: -; abundance: -; v_gene: TRBV11-2; CDR3nt: TGTGCCAGCAGCTCCCAGAGAGGCGGGGAAGGCTACACCTTC; CDR3aa: CASSSQRGGEGYTF
len: 15; j_gene: TRBJ2-5; d_gene: TRBD2; abundance: -; v_gene: TRBV30; CDR3nt: TGTGCCTGGAGTGTACTTCCGGGGGGCCAAGAGACCCAGTACTTC; CDR3aa: CAWSVLPGGQETQYF
len: 13; j_gene: TRBJ2-6; d_gene: -; abundance: few; v_gene: TRBV7-9; CDR3nt: TGTGCCAGTTTCCCAGCCGGGGCCAACGTCCTGACTTTC; CDR3aa: CASFPAGANVLTF
len: 14; j_gene: TRBJ2-5; d_gene: -; abundance: -; v_gene: TRBV28; CDR3nt: TGTGCCAGCAGTTTGAGGAGGACCCAAGAGACCCAGTACTTC; CDR3aa: CASSLRRTQETQYF
len: 20; j_gene: TRBJ2-3; d_gene: TRBD1; abundance: -; v_gene: TRBV27; CDR3nt: TGTGCCAGCAGTTTAGCTTCCGGGACAGGGCGGTATGGCGGCACAGATACGCAGTATTTT; CDR3aa: CASSLASGTGRYGGTDTQYF
len: 14; j_gene: TRBJ1-2; d_gene: -; abundance: -; v_gene: TRBV5-1; CDR3nt: TGCGCCAGCAGCTTGAACGGACAGCTCTATGGCTACACCTTC; CDR3aa: CASSLNGQLYGYTF
len: 15; j_gene: TRBJ2-6; d_gene: -; abundance: -; v_gene: TRBV28; CDR3nt: TGTGCCAGCAGTCCCAGACAAGCTGGGGCCAACGTCCTGACTTTC; CDR3aa: CASSPRQAGANVLTF
len: 16; j_gene: TRBJ2-3; d_gene: TRBD2; abundance: -; v_gene: TRBV6-6; CDR3nt: TGTGCCAGCAGTTATTCGGCGGGGGTTGGGGCAGATACGCAGTATTTT; CDR3aa: CASSYSAGVGADTQYF
len: 14; j_gene: TRBJ2-7; d_gene: TRBD2; abundance: -; v_gene: TRBV6-6; CDR3nt: TGTGCCAGCATTGGGACTAGCGGGTTGTACGAGCAGTACTTC; CDR3aa: CASIGTSGLYEQYF
len: 16; j_gene: TRBJ1-5; d_gene: TRBD1; abundance: -; v_gene: TRBV18; CDR3nt: TGTGCCAGCTCACCACCAAGGACAGGGAGGGATCAGCCCCAGCATTTT; CDR3aa: CASSPPRTGRDQPQHF
len: 15; j_gene: TRBJ2-2; d_gene: TRBD2; abundance: -; v_gene: TRBV19; CDR3nt: TGTGCTGTTAAGAGGGCGGGAGTCGTAACCGGGGAGCTGTTTTTT; CDR3aa: CAVKRAGVVTGELFF
len: 16; j_gene: TRBJ1-1; d_gene: TRBD1; abundance: -; v_gene: TRBV2; CDR3nt: TGTGCCAGCAGTGAACGAACAGGGGGCAGGAACACTGAAGCTTTCTTT; CDR3aa: CASSERTGGRNTEAFF
len: 15; j_gene: TRBJ2-1; d_gene: TRBD2; abundance: few; v_gene: TRBV5-1; CDR3nt: TGCGCCAGCAGCTCCATAGCGGGCCCTGGCAATGAGCAGTTCTTC; CDR3aa: CASSSIAGPGNEQFF
len: 14; j_gene: TRBJ2-7; d_gene: -; abundance: -; v_gene: TRBV5-1; CDR3nt: TGCGCCAGCAGCTTGGTAGTTTCTCCTTACGAGCAGTACTTC; CDR3aa: CASSLVVSPYEQYF
len: 15; j_gene: TRBJ2-7; d_gene: TRBD2; abundance: few; v_gene: TRBV15; CDR3nt: TGTGCCACCAGCAGGGTTAGCGGGAGTACCTACGAGCAGTACTTC; CDR3aa: CATSRVSGSTYEQYF
len: 13; j_gene: TRBJ2-4; d_gene: TRBD1; abundance: medium-sized; v_gene: TRBV2; CDR3nt: TGTGCCAGCAGGGACAGGGGGCTGCACATTCAGTACTTC; CDR3aa: CASRDRGLHIQYF
len: 16; j_gene: TRBJ1-1; d_gene: TRBD1; abundance: -; v_gene: TRBV5-1; CDR3nt: TGCGCCAGCAGCTCTACAGGGGGGAACGTGAGGGGTGAAGCTTTCTTT; CDR3aa: CASSSTGGNVRGEAFF
len: 14; j_gene: TRBJ1-1; d_gene: -; abundance: few; v_gene: TRBV6-1; CDR3nt: TGTGCCAGCAGTTCCTCGAGCAGGCACGGGGGAGCTTTCTTT; CDR3aa: CASSSSSRHGGAFF
len: 12; j_gene: TRBJ1-1; d_gene: -; abundance: -; v_gene: TRBV28; CDR3nt: TGTGCCAGCAGTTTGAGGCAGTCTGAAGCTTTCTTT; CDR3aa: CASSLRQSEAFF
len: 15; j_gene: TRBJ1-1; d_gene: -; abundance: -; v_gene: TRBV7-9; CDR3nt: TGTGCCAGCAGCTTGGATGCCAGAACGAACACTGAAGCTTTCTTT; CDR3aa: CASSLDARTNTEAFF
len: 15; j_gene: TRBJ1-5; d_gene: -; abundance: -; v_gene: TRBV10-1; CDR3nt: TGCGCCAGCAGTGGGGGGCAGGATTACAATCAGCCCCAGCATTTT; CDR3aa: CASSGGQDYNQPQHF
len: 15; j_gene: TRBJ1-2; d_gene: TRBD1; abundance: -; v_gene: TRBV6-5; CDR3nt: TGTGCCAGCAGGCTCGGGACAGGGGGTAACTATGGCTACACCTTC; CDR3aa: CASRLGTGGNYGYTF
len: 13; j_gene: TRBJ2-5; d_gene: TRBD1; abundance: -; v_gene: TRBV5-5; CDR3nt: TGTGCCAGCAGCTTGGTGACAGGGAAGACCCAGTACTTC; CDR3aa: CASSLVTGKTQYF
len: 17; j_gene: TRBJ2-7; d_gene: -; abundance: few; v_gene: TRBV7-8; CDR3nt: TGTGCCAGCAGCTTAAGAGGCCCGACAGGCTGGGCCTACGAGCAGTACTTC; CDR3aa: CASSLRGPTGWAYEQYF
len: 16; j_gene: TRBJ1-6; d_gene: TRBD1; abundance: -; v_gene: TRBV14; CDR3nt: TGTGCCAGCAGCCAAAGGGACAGGTTTAATAATTCACCCCTCCACTTT; CDR3aa: CASSQRDRFNNSPLHF
len: 12; j_gene: TRBJ1-1; d_gene: -; abundance: few; v_gene: TRBV2; CDR3nt: TGTGCCAGCAGTGAAATCCGGCCTGAAGCTTTCTTT; CDR3aa: CASSEIRPEAFF
len: 17; j_gene: TRBJ1-3; d_gene: -; abundance: once; v_gene: TRBV7-2; CDR3nt: TGTGCCAGCAGCTTAGTTTTCAGGGGCCTCTCTGGAAACACCATATATTTT; CDR3aa: CASSLVFRGLSGNTIYF
len: 14; j_gene: TRBJ2-2; d_gene: TRBD1; abundance: -; v_gene: TRBV5-1; CDR3nt: TGCGCCAGCAACCGGGACAGGGGGACCGGGGAGCTGTTTTTT; CDR3aa: CASNRDRGTGELFF